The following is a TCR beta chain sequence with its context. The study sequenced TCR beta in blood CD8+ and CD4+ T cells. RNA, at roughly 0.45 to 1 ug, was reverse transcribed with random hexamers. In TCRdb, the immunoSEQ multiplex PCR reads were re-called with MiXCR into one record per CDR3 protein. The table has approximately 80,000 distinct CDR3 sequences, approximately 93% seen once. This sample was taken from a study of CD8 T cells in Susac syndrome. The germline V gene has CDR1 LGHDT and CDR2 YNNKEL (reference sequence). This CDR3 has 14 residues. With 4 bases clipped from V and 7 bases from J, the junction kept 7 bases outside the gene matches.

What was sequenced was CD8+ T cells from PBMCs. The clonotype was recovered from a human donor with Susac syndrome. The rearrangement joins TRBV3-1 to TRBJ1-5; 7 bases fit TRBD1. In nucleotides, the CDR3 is TGTGCCAGCAGCCCTCGACAGGGTGAGCAGCCCCAGCATTTT. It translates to CASSPRQGEQPQHF.